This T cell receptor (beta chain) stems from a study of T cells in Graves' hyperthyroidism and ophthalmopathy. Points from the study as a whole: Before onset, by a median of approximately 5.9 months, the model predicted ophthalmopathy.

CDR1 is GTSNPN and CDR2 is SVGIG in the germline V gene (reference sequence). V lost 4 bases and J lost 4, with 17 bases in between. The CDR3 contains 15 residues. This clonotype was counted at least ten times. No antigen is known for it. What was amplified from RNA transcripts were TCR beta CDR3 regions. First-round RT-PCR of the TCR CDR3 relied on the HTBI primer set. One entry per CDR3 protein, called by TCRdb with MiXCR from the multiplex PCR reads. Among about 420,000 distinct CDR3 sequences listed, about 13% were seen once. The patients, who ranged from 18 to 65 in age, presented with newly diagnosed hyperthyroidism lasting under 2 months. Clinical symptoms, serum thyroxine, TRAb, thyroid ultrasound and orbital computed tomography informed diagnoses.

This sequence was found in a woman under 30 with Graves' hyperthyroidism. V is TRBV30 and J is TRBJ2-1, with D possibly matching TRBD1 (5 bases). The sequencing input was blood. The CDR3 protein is CAWTRQGSTYNEQFF. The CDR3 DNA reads TGTGCCTGGACCCGGCAGGGATCTACTTACAATGAGCAGTTCTTC. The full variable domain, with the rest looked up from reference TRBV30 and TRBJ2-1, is SQTIHQWPATLVQPVGSPLSLECTVEGTSNPNLYWYRQAAGRGLQLLFYSVGIGQISSEVPQNLSASRPQDRQFILSSKKLLLSDSGFYLCAWTRQGSTYNEQFFGPGTRLTVL.